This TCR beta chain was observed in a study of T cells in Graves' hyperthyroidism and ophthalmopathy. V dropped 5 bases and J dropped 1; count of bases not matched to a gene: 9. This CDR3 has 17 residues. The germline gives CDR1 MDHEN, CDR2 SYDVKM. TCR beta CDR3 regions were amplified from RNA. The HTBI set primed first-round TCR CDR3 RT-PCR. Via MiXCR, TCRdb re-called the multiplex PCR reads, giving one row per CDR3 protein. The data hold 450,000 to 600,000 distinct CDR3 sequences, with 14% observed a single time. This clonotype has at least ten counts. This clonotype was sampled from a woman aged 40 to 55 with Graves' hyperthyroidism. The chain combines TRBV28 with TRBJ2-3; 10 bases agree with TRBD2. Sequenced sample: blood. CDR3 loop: CASSKAGTSVGTDTQYF. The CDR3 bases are TGTGCCAGCAGTAAGGCCGGGACTAGCGTCGGCACAGATACGCAGTATTTT. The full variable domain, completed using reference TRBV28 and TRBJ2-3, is DVKVTQSSRYLVKRTGEKVFLECVQDMDHENMFWYRQDPGLGLRLIYFSYDVKMKEKGDIPEGYSVSREKKERFSLILESASTNQTSMYLCASSKAGTSVGTDTQYFGPGTRLTVL.